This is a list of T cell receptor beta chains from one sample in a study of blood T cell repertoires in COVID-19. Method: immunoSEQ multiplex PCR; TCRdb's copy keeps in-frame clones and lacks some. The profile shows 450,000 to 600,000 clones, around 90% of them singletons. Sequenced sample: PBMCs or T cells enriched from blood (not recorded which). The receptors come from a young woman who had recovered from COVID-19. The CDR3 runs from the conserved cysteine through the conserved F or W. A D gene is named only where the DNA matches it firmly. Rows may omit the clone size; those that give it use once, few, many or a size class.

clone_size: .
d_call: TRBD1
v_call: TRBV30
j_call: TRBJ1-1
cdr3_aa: CAWKRQGLQNTEAFF
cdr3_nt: TGTGCCTGGAAACGACAGGGCCTTCAGAACACTGAAGCTTTCTTT

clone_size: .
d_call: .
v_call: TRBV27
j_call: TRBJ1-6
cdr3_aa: CASSWTLRSSPLHF
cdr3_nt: TGTGCCAGCAGTTGGACATTAAGAAGTTCACCCCTCCACTTT

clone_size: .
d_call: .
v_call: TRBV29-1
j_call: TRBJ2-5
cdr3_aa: CSVAPESGQETQYF
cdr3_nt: TGCAGCGTGGCCCCGGAGTCCGGCCAAGAGACCCAGTACTTC

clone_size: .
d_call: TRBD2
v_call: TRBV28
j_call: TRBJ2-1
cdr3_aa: CASSSERGAYNEQFF
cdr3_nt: TGTGCCAGCAGTTCAGAGCGGGGGGCCTACAATGAGCAGTTCTTC

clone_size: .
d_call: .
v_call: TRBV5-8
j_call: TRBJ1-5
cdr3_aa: CASSFENRDDNQPQHF
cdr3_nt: TGTGCCAGCAGCTTTGAGAACAGGGATGACAATCAGCCCCAGCATTTT

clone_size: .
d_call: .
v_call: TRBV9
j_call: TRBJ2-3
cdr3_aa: CASSRPGADTQYF
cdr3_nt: TGTGCCAGCAGCCGGCCCGGGGCAGATACGCAGTATTTT

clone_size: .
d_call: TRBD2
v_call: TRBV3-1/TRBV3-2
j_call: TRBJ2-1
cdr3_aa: CASSLYDRGGYNEQFF
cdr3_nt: TGTGCCAGCAGCCTTTACGACCGGGGGGGCTACAATGAGCAGTTCTTC

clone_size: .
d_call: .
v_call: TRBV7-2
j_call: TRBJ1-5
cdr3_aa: CASSYRSGDQPQHF
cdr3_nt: TGTGCCAGCAGCTACCGCTCGGGGGATCAGCCCCAGCATTTT

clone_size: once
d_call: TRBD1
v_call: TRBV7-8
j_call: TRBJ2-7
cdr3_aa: CASSFGTGGPYEQYF
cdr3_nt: TGTGCCAGCAGCTTTGGGACAGGGGGGCCCTACGAGCAGTACTTC

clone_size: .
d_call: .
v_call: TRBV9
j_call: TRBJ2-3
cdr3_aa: CASSIEIADTQYF
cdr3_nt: TGTGCCAGCAGCATCGAGATTGCAGATACGCAGTATTTT

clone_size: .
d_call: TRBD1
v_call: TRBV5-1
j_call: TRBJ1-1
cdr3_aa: CASSLARGQLTEAFF
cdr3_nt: TGCGCCAGCAGCTTGGCGAGGGGGCAATTAACTGAAGCTTTCTTT

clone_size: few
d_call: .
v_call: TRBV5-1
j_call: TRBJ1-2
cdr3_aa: CASSLAGGADYGYTF
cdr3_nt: TGCGCCAGCAGCTTGGCGGGGGGCGCCGACTATGGCTACACCTTC

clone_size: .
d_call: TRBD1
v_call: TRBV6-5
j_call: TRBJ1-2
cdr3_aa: CASSSGQGYGYTF
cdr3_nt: TGTGCCAGCAGTTCCGGACAGGGCTATGGCTACACCTTC

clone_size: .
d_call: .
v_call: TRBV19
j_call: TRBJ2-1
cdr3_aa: CASSPDPGGLREQFF
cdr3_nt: TGTGCCAGTAGTCCAGACCCCGGGGGATTGAGGGAGCAGTTCTTC

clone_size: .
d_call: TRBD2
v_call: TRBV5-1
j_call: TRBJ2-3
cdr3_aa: CASRGIAGDGTQYF
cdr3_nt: TGCGCCAGCAGGGGGATAGCGGGGGACGGAACGCAGTATTTT

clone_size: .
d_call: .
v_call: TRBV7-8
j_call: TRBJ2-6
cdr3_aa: CASSLERRQAPSSGANVLTF
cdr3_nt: TGTGCCAGCAGCTTAGAACGCCGACAGGCCCCTTCCTCTGGGGCCAACGTCCTGACTTTC

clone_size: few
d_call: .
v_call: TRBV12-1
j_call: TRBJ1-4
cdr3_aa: CASSFALKTEPNEKLFF
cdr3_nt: TGTGCCAGCAGCTTTGCGCTTAAGACAGAACCTAATGAAAAACTGTTTTTT

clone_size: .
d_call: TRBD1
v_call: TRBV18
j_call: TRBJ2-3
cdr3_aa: CARSTGGPSTDTQYF
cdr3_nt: TGTGCCAGGTCGACAGGGGGACCTAGCACAGATACGCAGTATTTT

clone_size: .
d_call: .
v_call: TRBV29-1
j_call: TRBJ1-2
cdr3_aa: CSVEDRTYTYGYTF
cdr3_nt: TGCAGCGTTGAAGATAGGACTTACACCTATGGCTACACCTTC

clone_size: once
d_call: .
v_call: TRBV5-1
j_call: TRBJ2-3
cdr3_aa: CASSPSRVGGPSTDTQYF
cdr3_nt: TGCGCCAGCAGCCCCTCCCGAGTGGGGGGGCCCAGCACAGATACGCAGTATTTT

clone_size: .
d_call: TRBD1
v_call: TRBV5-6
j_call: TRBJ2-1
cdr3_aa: CASSYRDSSYNEQFF
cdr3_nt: TGTGCCAGCAGCTACCGGGACAGCTCCTACAATGAGCAGTTCTTC

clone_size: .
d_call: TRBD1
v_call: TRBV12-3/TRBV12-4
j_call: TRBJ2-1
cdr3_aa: CASSTSRGNEQFF
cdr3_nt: TGTGCCAGCAGTACCTCCAGGGGGAATGAGCAGTTCTTC

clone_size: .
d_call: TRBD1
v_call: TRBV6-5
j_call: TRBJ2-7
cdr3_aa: CASSYPGGSGEQYF
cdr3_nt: TGTGCCAGCAGTTACCCAGGGGGCTCCGGCGAGCAGTACTTC

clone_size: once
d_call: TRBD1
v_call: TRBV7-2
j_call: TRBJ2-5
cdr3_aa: CASSAGTGETQYF
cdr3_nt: TGTGCCAGCAGCGCCGGGACAGGGGAGACCCAGTACTTC

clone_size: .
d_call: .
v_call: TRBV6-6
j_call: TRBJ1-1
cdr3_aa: CASTLSGTLYEAFF
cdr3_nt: TGTGCCAGCACCTTATCCGGGACACTATATGAAGCTTTCTTT

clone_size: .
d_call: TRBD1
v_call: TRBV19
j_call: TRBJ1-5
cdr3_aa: CASSIGGTGKGNQPQHF
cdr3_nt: TGTGCCAGTAGTATCGGGGGGACAGGGAAAGGGAATCAGCCCCAGCATTTT

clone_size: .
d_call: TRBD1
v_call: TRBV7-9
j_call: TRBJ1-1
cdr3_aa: CASSLPLRQGLHTEAFF
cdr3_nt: TGTGCCAGCAGCTTACCCCTCCGACAGGGGCTCCACACTGAAGCTTTCTTT

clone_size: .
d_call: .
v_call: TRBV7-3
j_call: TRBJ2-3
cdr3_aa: CASSKQSGLQSTDTQYF
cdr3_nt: TGTGCCAGCAGCAAACAATCAGGGTTACAGAGCACAGATACGCAGTATTTT

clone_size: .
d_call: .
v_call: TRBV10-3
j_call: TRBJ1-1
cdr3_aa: CAISDRGGTEAFF
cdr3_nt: TGTGCCATCAGTGATAGGGGGGGGACTGAAGCTTTCTTT

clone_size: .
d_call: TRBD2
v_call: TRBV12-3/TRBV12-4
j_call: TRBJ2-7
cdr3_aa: CASSFGGGGEQYF
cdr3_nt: TGTGCCAGCAGTTTTGGGGGGGGTGGCGAGCAGTACTTC

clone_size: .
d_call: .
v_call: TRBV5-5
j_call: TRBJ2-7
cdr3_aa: CASSLVAGGPYEQYF
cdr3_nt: TGTGCCAGCAGCTTGGTTGCCGGCGGCCCCTACGAGCAGTACTTC

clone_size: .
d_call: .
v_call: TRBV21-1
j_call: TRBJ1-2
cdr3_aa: CASSTSKTGSKRGYTF
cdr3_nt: TGTGCCAGCAGTACATCCAAGACAGGGTCAAAGAGGGGCTACACCTTC

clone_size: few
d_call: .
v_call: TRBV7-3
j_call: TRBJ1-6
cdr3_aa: CASSYTNDSPLHF
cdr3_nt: TGTGCCAGCAGCTACACAAATGATTCACCCCTCCACTTT

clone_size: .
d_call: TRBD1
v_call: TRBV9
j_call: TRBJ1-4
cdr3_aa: CASSGTGGNEKLFF
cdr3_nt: TGTGCCAGCAGCGGGACAGGCGGAAATGAAAAACTGTTTTTT

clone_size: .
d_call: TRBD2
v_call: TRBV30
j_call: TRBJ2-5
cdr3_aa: CAWTSTSGGSQYF
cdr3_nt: TGTGCCTGGACGTCCACTAGCGGGGGATCCCAGTACTTC

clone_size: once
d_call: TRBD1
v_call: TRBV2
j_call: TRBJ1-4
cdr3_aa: CASLRGLYRDSEKKLFF
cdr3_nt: TGTGCCAGCCTTAGGGGCCTTTACCGGGACAGCGAAAAAAAACTGTTTTTT

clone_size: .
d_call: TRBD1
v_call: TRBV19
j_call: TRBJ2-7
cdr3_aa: CATPRRDSVSSEQYF
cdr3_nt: TGTGCCACCCCAAGACGGGACAGTGTCTCCTCCGAGCAGTACTTC

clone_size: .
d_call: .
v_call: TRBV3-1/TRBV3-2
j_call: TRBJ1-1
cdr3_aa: CASSHTSGDTEAFF
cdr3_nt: TGTGCCAGCAGCCATACCTCAGGGGACACTGAAGCTTTCTTT

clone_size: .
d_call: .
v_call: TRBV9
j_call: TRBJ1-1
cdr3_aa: CASSQDRNTEAFF
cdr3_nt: TGTGCCAGCAGCCAAGACAGGAACACTGAAGCTTTCTTT

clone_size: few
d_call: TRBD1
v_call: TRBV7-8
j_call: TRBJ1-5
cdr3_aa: CASSPTGTGIGGQPQHF
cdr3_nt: TGTGCCAGCAGCCCCACCGGGACAGGGATTGGTGGGCAGCCCCAGCATTTT

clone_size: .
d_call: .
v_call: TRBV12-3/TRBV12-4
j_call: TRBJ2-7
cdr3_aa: CASSYRSEQYF
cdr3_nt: TGTGCCAGCAGTTACAGGTCCGAGCAGTACTTC

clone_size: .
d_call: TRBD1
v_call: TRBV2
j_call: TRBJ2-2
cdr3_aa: CASRDRGRPGELFF
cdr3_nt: TGTGCCAGCCGGGACAGGGGTCGACCCGGGGAGCTGTTTTTT

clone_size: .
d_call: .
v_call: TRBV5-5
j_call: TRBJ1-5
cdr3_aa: CASSLEGGQVQPQHF
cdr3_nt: TGTGCCAGCAGCTTGGAGGGAGGTCAGGTTCAGCCCCAGCATTTT

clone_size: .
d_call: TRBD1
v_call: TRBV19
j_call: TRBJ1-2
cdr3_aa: CASSLGEGGDYGYTF
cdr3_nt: TGTGCCAGTAGTCTGGGGGAAGGGGGCGACTATGGCTACACCTTC

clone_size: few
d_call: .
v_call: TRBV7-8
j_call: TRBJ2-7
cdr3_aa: CASSSEARSSYEQYF
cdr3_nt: TGTGCCAGCAGCTCTGAAGCCCGGAGCTCCTACGAGCAGTACTTC